The 29 T cell receptor beta chains listed next were all sequenced from one sample in a study of shared clonotypes between healthy human individuals. Using immunoSEQ multiplex PCR, the repertoire was profiled, and TCRdb retains in-frame clones only, with some absent. The sample comprises roughly 2,000,000 clones, 85% to 95% of which are singletons, and under 2% rests with the top ten. Naive-designated CD8 cells lacked CD45RO, were positively enriched for CCR7, and omitted terminally differentiated effector memory CD45RA+ cells. Sequenced: naive CD8+ T cells from PBMCs. The receptor source for this set is a man between 18 and 35 years old in good health. Some clones in this sample may be carry-over from other donors' samples.

This clone occurred once. The chain recombines TRBV14 with TRBJ2-4, with 10 bases fitting TRBD2. J gave up 1 base and V 4 bases, and 4 bases lay outside the gene matches. From germline, CDR1 is SGHDN and CDR2 FVKESK. The CDR3 is 16 residues long. The CDR3 protein is CASSPLAGAAKNIQYF. In nucleotides, the CDR3 is TGTGCCAGCAGCCCTCTAGCGGGAGCGGCCAAAAACATTCAGTACTTC.

The chain carries TRBV5-1 and TRBJ2-7, with D tentatively TRBD1 (6 bases). The ends were cut back, 3 bases at V and 6 bases at J, with 19 bases in the middle. CDR1 is SGHRS and CDR2 is YFSETQ in the germline V gene. The length of the CDR3 is 15 residues. The CDR3 sequence: CASSYKTGPAGEQYF. Here the CDR3 DNA reads TGCGCCAGCAGCTATAAGACAGGACCCGCCGGCGAGCAGTACTTC.

J is TRBJ1-5 and V is TRBV4-3, with D unclear. CDR1 LGHNA and CDR2 YSLEER come from the germline V gene. V lost 4 bases and J lost 4, with 8 bases in between. The CDR3 has 13 residues. The CDR3 DNA is TGCGCCAGCAGCCGCGTCCAAAATCAGCCCCAGCATTTT. Encoded protein: CASSRVQNQPQHF.

The rearrangement joins TRBV4-3 to TRBJ1-4; D perhaps matches TRBD1 (6 bases). CDR1 and CDR2 from the germline V gene are LGHNA and YSLEER. The V and J ends lost 4 bases and 8 bases respectively, with 29 bases between them. The CDR3 covers 19 residues. CDR3 sequence reads: CASSRLTQIGGGVKEKLFF. The CDR3 region has the DNA TGCGCCAGCAGCCGCCTCACCCAGATTGGCGGGGGCGTAAAGGAAAAACTGTTTTTT.

In the case of this clone: The sample has other DNA sequences that encode this CDR3 too. The chain employs TRBV9 and TRBJ2-1, with D unresolved. CDR3 length equals 11 residues. The ends were cut back, 3 bases at V and 5 bases at J, with 3 bases in the middle. CDR1 SGDLS and CDR2 YYNGEE come from the germline V gene. The CDR3 is CASSGNNEQFF. The CDR3 nucleotides read TGTGCCAGCAGCGGAAACAATGAGCAGTTCTTC.

This chain links TRBV6-5 with TRBJ1-4; unclear D gene. The length of the CDR3 is 13 residues. The germline gives CDR1 MNHEY, CDR2 SVGAGI. The V end lost 7 bases, the J end lost 4 bases, and 10 bases lay between the germline ends. The CDR3 spells CASMSGFNEKLFF. CDR3 nucleotides: TGTGCCAGCATGAGCGGCTTTAATGAAAAACTGTTTTTT.

The chain links TRBV11-2 to TRBJ1-5; maybe TRBD1 (5 bases). CDR1 and CDR2 (germline): SGHAT, FQNNGV. The ends were cut back, 5 bases at V and 2 bases at J, with 10 bases in the middle. The CDR3 is 14 residues long. The CDR3 DNA follows: TGTGCCAGCAGCCCCTCGGGGGGCAATCAGCCCCAGCATTTT. It specifies CASSPSGGNQPQHF. The full variable domain, its missing parts supplied by reference TRBV11-2 and TRBJ1-5, is EAGVAQSPRYKIIEKRQSVAFWCNPISGHATLYWYQQILGQGPKLLIQFQNNGVVDDSQLPKDRFSAERLKGVDSTLKIQPAKLEDSAVYLCASSPSGGNQPQHFGDGTRLSIL.

For this clone: The same CDR3 arises from other DNA sequences in this sample as well. The rearrangement links TRBV6-6 to TRBJ2-7; D not certain. Germline values: CDR1 MNHNY, CDR2 SVGAGI (reference sequence). Trimming cost V 0 bases and J 1 base, with 1 base left between them. CDR3 size: 12 residues. The CDR3 is CASSYSSYEQYF. The CDR3 region has the DNA TGTGCCAGCAGTTACTCGTCCTACGAGCAGTACTTC.

V gene TRBV7-9 combines with J gene TRBJ2-7, with 7 bases identical to TRBD1. Germline values: CDR1 SEHNR, CDR2 FQNEAQ (reference sequence). Unmatched junction bases numbered 3, after V lost 0 bases and J lost 1 base. This CDR3 contains 15 residues. CDR3 in DNA: TGTGCCAGCAGCTTAGCGTGGGGACAGTCCTACGAGCAGTACTTC. Translated: CASSLAWGQSYEQYF.

This chain links TRBV10-2 with TRBJ2-7; D unresolved. The germline V gene has CDR1 WSHSY and CDR2 SAAADI. This CDR3 region has 11 residues. Trimming cost V 6 bases and J 2 bases, with 5 bases left between them. The CDR3 region has the DNA TGCGCCAGCAGAATAGCCTACGAGCAGTACTTC. Translating gives CASRIAYEQYF.

This chain connects TRBV19 to TRBJ1-1; D is perhaps TRBD1 (5 bases). V was trimmed by 5 bases and J by 1 base, leaving 14 bases between them. From germline, CDR1 is LNHDA and CDR2 SQIVND (reference sequence). The CDR3 is made up of 15 amino acids. The CDR3 is CASSVYRDENTEAFF. The CDR3 nucleotides are TGTGCCAGTAGTGTGTATAGGGACGAGAACACTGAAGCTTTCTTT.

This rearrangement joins TRBV29-1 to TRBJ2-1, with a possible D match to TRBD2 (6 bases). The CDR3 covers 16 residues. V was shortened by 1 base and J by 4 bases, with 17 bases between the two germline ends. Germline loops: CDR1 SQVTM, CDR2 ANQGSEA. CDR3 DNA: TGCAGCGTTGAAGGACTACAGCGGGCTCTGTACAATGAGCAGTTCTTC. Translating gives CSVEGLQRALYNEQFF.

This chain joins TRBV6-1 and TRBJ1-1, with D unresolved. The germline CDR1 and CDR2 sequences are MNHNS and SASEGT. This CDR3 is built from 11 residues. The ends were cut back, 10 bases at V and 6 bases at J, with 12 bases in the middle. Written as DNA, the CDR3 is TGTGCCACCCAGAACATCCCTGAAGCTTTCTTT. It is translated as CATQNIPEAFF.

The V gene is TRBV4-2, the J gene TRBJ1-5; perhaps TRBD1 as D (5 bases). This CDR3 has 15 residues. Looked up from germline, CDR1 is LGHNA and CDR2 is YNFKEQ. V was shortened by 0 bases and J by 4 bases, with 10 bases between the two germline ends. CDR3 in amino acids: CASSQEGTVNQPQHF. The CDR3, as DNA: TGTGCCAGCAGCCAAGAGGGGACGGTGAATCAGCCCCAGCATTTT.

The chain uses TRBV11-2 and TRBJ1-1, with a tentative D call TRBD1 (5 bases). Trimming cost V 1 base and J 5 bases, with 8 bases left between them. CDR1 SGHAT and CDR2 FQNNGV come from the germline V gene. This CDR3 is built from 13 residues. Here the CDR3 DNA reads TGTGCCAGCAGCTTAGCTAGACAGACTGAAGCTTTCTTT. Translating it yields CASSLARQTEAFF.

This chain connects TRBV7-8 to TRBJ2-3; D assignment may be TRBD1 or TRBD2 (6 bases each). Germline V gives CDR1 SGHVS, CDR2 FQNEAQ. V dropped 5 bases and J dropped 5 bases, with 20 bases sitting between them. The CDR3 has 16 amino acids. CDR3 amino acids: CASSRGGGQKGDTQYF. The CDR3 region has the DNA TGTGCCAGCAGCCGAGGAGGGGGTCAGAAGGGAGATACGCAGTATTTT.

As regards this clone: The sample carries other DNA sequences with the same CDR3. This rearrangement joins TRBV6-1 to TRBJ2-7; 9 bases are shared with TRBD2. The junction had 3 bases not matched to a gene; V was cut back by 1 base and J by 2 bases. The germline V gene encodes CDR1 MNHNS and CDR2 SASEGT. The CDR3 consists of 15 residues. DNA for the CDR3: TGTGCCAGCAGTGAAGGGGCTAGCGGGACCTACGAGCAGTACTTC. It specifies CASSEGASGTYEQYF.

Remarks on this clone: One end of the junction is discordant with germline, which a read error may explain. The chain joins TRBV28 to TRBJ2-7; 7 bases align to TRBD1. In germline, CDR1 is MDHEN, CDR2 SYDVKM. The CDR3 length is 14 residues. The CDR3: CASSFQGGSNEQYF. CDR3 bases: TGTGCCAGCAGTTTCCAAGGGGGCTCCAACGAGCAGTACTTC.

This clone has only a few counts. CDR3 coding DNA: TGCGCCAGCAGTGAGTCTGGCTTCTCCTACGAGCAGTACTTC. It is translated as CASSESGFSYEQYF. This chain joins TRBV10-1 and TRBJ2-7; no clear D gene. V lost 0 bases and J 0 bases, leaving 6 bases between the germline ends. Germline V gene lookup returns CDR1 WNHNN and CDR2 SYGVQD (reference sequence). CDR3 length equals 14 residues.

This chain connects TRBV7-9 to TRBJ2-1; D not certain. V shed 5 bases and J shed 8 bases, with 10 bases lying between them. From germline, CDR1 is SEHNR and CDR2 FQNEAQ (reference sequence). The CDR3 is 12 amino acids. The CDR3: CASSARMDEQFF. CDR3 nucleotide sequence: TGTGCCAGCAGCGCGAGGATGGATGAGCAGTTCTTC.

This chain joins TRBV7-8 and TRBJ2-2; no clear D. The V end was cut by 6 bases, the J end by 1 base, with 3 bases between. Germline V gives CDR1 SGHVS, CDR2 FQNEAQ. The CDR3 is 12 amino acids. The CDR3 DNA sequence: TGTGCCAGCAGAGAGAACACCGGGGAGCTGTTTTTT. Protein: CASRENTGELFF.

V gene TRBV4-1 combines with J gene TRBJ1-1; no clear D gene. The CDR3 consists of 14 residues. Looked up from germline, CDR1 is MGHRA and CDR2 is YSYEKL. Trimming stripped 0 bases from V and 3 bases from J, with 8 bases between. CDR3 sequence reads: CASSQDWEDTEAFF. Here the CDR3 DNA reads TGCGCCAGCAGCCAAGACTGGGAGGACACTGAAGCTTTCTTT.

This chain connects TRBV28 to TRBJ2-1, with a possible D match to TRBD2 (5 bases). With 4 bases removed from V and 0 bases from J, the gap between germline ends came to 13 bases. Germline V gene lookup returns CDR1 MDHEN and CDR2 SYDVKM. The CDR3 has 16 amino acids. CDR3 sequence: CASSSPREYSYNEQFF. CDR3 in DNA: TGTGCCAGCAGTTCCCCTAGGGAGTACTCCTACAATGAGCAGTTCTTC.

Notes on this clone: The same CDR3 is also encoded by other DNA sequences in this sample. The CDR3 loop reads CASSYSPSGSYNEQFF. The CDR3, as DNA: TGTGCCAGCAGTTACTCCCCTAGCGGGAGCTACAATGAGCAGTTCTTC. The chain combines TRBV6-6 with TRBJ2-1; 10 bases are a match to TRBD2. Germline lookup yields CDR1 MNHNY and CDR2 SVGAGI (reference sequence). The length of the CDR3 is 16 residues. The V and J ends lost 0 bases and 3 bases, in that order; junction bases with no gene match: 2.

The CDR3 spells CASSSPDRGQANEKLFF. The CDR3 DNA sequence: TGTGCCAGCAGTTCCCCAGACAGGGGGCAGGCTAATGAAAAACTGTTTTTT. This chain joins TRBV28 and TRBJ1-4; TRBD1 agrees at 10 bases. CDR3 length: 17 amino acids. The germline gives CDR1 MDHEN, CDR2 SYDVKM. The J segment lost 3 bases and the V segment lost 4 bases, leaving 8 bases of the junction unmatched.

This clone was recorded once. Additional DNA sequences in this sample encode the identical CDR3. V and J are TRBV4-1 and TRBJ1-1; perhaps TRBD1 as D (6 bases). V lost 4 bases to trimming and J lost 5 bases, with 11 bases between them. The CDR3 is 13 residues long. Germline V gene sequence: CDR1 MGHRA, CDR2 YSYEKL. The CDR3 DNA is TGCGCCAGCAGCCCAAAGGGGGGGACTGAAGCTTTCTTT. As protein: CASSPKGGTEAFF.

The V call is TRBV7-8, the J call TRBJ2-1; possible D gene TRBD2, 6 bases. The germline V gene has CDR1 SGHVS and CDR2 FQNEAQ. V dropped 1 base and J dropped 8 bases, with 12 bases sitting between them. The CDR3 covers 14 residues. CDR3 in amino acids: CASSLVSSAHEQFF. CDR3 bases: TGTGCCAGCAGCTTAGTGTCTAGCGCCCATGAGCAGTTCTTC.

V gene TRBV5-6 combines with J gene TRBJ2-1; weak D call: TRBD2 (7 bases). Germline V lookup: CDR1 SGHDT, CDR2 YYEEEE. The V end was cut by 4 bases, the J end by 0 bases, with 11 bases between. The CDR3 runs 15 residues. The CDR3 bases are TGTGCCAGCAGCCCGGGGGGCACCTCCTACAATGAGCAGTTCTTC. This codes for CASSPGGTSYNEQFF.

V is TRBV11-2 and J is TRBJ1-4; 10 bases agree with TRBD1. Germline V gives CDR1 SGHAT, CDR2 FQNNGV. The CDR3 extends over 16 amino acids. Unmatched junction bases numbered 7, after V lost 5 bases and J lost 4 bases. The CDR3 loop reads CASSNRDRGFNEKLFF. The CDR3 DNA sequence: TGTGCCAGCAGCAACCGGGACAGGGGATTTAATGAAAAACTGTTTTTT.